The sample holds many counts of the clone carrying this TCR beta chain. Antigen unknown. This sample is part of a study of molecular identifiers for immune sequencing clone quantification. Study results and caveats: Identical TCR molecules can share a barcode, and this sharing could underestimate highly expanded clone sizes.

Each library that profiled naive CD8 cells came from around 18,000 to 910,000 sorted cells with 10%, 30% or 50% RNA. Sorting selected naive CD8 T cells with a CD8+CD4-CCR7+CD45RA+ phenotype. Trimming shortened V by 5 bases and J by 0 bases, and 22 bases separated the two germline ends. Germline loops: CDR1 MDHEN, CDR2 SYDVKM. The CDR3 length is 18 residues. TCRdb ran MiXCR on the PCR reads and lists one entry per CDR3 protein. The repertoire holds about 640,000 distinct CDR3 sequences, with less than 20% as singletons. This sequence originates from a human donor in good health. Some libraries in this study had Jurkat cell RNA spiked in. The V and J genes are TRBV28 and TRBJ2-5; either TRBD1 or TRBD2 may supply D (5 bases each). The sequencing sample was made of naive CD8+ T cells from blood, with Jurkat cell RNA spiked in. Subset here: FACS-sorted CD8+CD4-CCR7+CD45RA+ naive T cells. The CDR3 here is CASSPGAADGWYQETQYF. CDR3 DNA sequence: TGTGCCAGCAGTCCCGGGGCGGCGGATGGCTGGTACCAAGAGACCCAGTACTTC. The full variable domain, completed using reference TRBV28 and TRBJ2-5, is DVKVTQSSRYLVKRTGEKVFLECVQDMDHENMFWYRQDPGLGLRLIYFSYDVKMKEKGDIPEGYSVSREKKERFSLILESASTNQTSMYLCASSPGAADGWYQETQYFGPGTRLLVL.